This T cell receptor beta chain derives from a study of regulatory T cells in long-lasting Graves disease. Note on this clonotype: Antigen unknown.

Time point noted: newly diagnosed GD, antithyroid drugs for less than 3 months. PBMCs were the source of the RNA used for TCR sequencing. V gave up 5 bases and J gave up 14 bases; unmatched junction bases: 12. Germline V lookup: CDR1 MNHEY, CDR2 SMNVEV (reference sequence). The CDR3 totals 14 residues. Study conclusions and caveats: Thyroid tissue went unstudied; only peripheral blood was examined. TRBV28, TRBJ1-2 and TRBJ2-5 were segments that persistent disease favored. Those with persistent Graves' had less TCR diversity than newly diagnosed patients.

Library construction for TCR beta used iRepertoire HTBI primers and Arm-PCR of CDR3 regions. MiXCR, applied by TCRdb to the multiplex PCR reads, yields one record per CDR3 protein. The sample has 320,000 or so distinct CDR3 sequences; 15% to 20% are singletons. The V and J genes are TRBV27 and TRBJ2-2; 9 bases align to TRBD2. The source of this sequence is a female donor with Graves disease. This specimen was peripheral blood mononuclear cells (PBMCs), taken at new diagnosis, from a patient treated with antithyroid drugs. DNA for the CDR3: TGTGCCAGCAGTAGCGGGGGGCCCAGCGAGGAACTGTTTTTT. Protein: CASSSGGPSEELFF.